Reported below is one T cell receptor (beta chain). Its antigen remains unidentified. The data stem from a study of beta chain features in type 1 diabetes. Overall study findings and caveats: More deletions and fewer insertions at VDJ junctions were found in patients with type 1 diabetes. Amplification by PCR could prefer shorter templates, with the same effect in patients and controls. People with Type 1 diabetes carried modestly yet significantly shorter TCRB CDR3s in all four CD4+ subsets. The naive, central memory and Treg TCRB repertoires of patients appeared to be more similar to one another than those of healthy donors.

Expressed TCRB transcripts were sequenced because the isolated RNA had all been reverse transcribed beforehand. Clones were sequenced by immunoSEQ multiplex PCR, and TCRdb holds only the in-frame ones, with some missing. Of approximately 57,000 clones listed, roughly 50% are singletons. Sorting that relied on CD45RO/CCR7/CD25/CD127/CD95/CD27 yielded CD4+ naive, central memory, regulatory and stem cell-like memory cells. In germline, CDR1 is SQVTM, CDR2 ANQGSEA. V lost 7 bases and J 3 bases, leaving 9 bases between the germline ends. The CDR3 sequence is 11 residues long. This rearrangement joins TRBV29-1 to TRBJ1-2; D ambiguous. Sequencing was performed on Tregs from blood. The receptor was isolated from a woman aged 35 to 49 with type 1 diabetes. The CDR3 spells CSALRDYGYTF. The CDR3 DNA reads as TGCAGCGCTCTCCGGGACTATGGCTACACCTTC.